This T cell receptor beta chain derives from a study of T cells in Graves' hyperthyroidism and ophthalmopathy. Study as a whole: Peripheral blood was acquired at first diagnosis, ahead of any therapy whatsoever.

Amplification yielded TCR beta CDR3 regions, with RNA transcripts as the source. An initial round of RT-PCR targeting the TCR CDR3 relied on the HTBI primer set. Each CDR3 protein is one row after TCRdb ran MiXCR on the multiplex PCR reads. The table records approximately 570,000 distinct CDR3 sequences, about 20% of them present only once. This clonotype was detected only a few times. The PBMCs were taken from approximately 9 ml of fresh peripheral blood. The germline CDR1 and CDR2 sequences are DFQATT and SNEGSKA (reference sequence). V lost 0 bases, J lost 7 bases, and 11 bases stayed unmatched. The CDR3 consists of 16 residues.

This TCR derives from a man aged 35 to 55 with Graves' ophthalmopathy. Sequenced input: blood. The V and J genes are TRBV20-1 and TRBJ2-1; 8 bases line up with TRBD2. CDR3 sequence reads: CSARDRLGGRRNEQFF. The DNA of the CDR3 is TGCAGTGCTAGAGATCGCCTTGGCGGGAGGCGAAATGAGCAGTTCTTC.